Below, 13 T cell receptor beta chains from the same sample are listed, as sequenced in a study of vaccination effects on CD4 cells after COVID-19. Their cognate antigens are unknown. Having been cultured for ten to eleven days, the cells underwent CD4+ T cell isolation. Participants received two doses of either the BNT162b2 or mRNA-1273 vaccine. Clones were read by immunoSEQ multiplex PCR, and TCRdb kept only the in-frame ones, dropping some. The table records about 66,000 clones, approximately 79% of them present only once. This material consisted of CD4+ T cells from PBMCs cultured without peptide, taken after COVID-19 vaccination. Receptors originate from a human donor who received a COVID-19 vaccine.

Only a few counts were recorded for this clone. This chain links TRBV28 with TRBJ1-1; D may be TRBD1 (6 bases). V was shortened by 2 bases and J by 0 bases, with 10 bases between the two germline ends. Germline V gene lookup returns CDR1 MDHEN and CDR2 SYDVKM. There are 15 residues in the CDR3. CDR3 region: CASSLPTGMNTEAFF. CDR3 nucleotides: TGTGCCAGCAGTTTACCCACAGGGATGAACACTGAAGCTTTCTTT. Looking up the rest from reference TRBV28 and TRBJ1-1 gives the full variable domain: DVKVTQSSRYLVKRTGEKVFLECVQDMDHENMFWYRQDPGLGLRLIYFSYDVKMKEKGDIPEGYSVSREKKERFSLILESASTNQTSMYLCASSLPTGMNTEAFFGQGTRLTVV.

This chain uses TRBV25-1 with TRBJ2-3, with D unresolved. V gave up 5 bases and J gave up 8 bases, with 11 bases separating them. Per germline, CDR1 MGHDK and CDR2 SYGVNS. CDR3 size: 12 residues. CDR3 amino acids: CASSRQWGTQYF. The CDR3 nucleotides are TGTGCCAGCAGTAGGCAGTGGGGTACGCAGTATTTT.

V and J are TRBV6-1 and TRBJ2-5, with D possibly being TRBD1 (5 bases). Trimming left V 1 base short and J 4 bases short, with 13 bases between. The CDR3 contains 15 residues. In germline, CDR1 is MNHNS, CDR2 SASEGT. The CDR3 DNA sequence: TGTGCCAGCAGTGAAGATCCAGGGATATCAGAGACCCAGTACTTC. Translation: CASSEDPGISETQYF.

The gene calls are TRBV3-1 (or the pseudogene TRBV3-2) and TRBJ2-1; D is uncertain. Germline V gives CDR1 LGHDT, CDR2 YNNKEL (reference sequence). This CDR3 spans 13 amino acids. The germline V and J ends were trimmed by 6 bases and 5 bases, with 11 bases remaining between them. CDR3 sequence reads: CASSRVADNEQFF. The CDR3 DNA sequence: TGTGCCAGCAGTCGGGTTGCTGACAATGAGCAGTTCTTC.

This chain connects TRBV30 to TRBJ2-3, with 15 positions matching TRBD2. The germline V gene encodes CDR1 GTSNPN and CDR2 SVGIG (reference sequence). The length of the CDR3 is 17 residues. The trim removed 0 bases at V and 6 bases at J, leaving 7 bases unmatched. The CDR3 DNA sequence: TGTGCCTGGAGTGTACTCTGGACTAGCGGGGGGGTGGATACGCAGTATTTT. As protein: CAWSVLWTSGGVDTQYF.

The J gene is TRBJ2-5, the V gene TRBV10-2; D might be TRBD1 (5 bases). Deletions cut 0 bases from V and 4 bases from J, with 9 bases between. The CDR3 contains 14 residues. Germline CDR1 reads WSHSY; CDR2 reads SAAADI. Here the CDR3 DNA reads TGCGCCAGCAGTGAGTCAGGGGCTCGAGAGACCCAGTACTTC. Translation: CASSESGARETQYF.

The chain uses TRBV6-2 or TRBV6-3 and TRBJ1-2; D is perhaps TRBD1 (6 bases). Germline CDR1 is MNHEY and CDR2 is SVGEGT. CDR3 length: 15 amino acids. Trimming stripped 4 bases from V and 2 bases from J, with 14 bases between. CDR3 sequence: CASSSLSTGNYGYTF. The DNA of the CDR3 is TGTGCCAGCAGTTCGCTCTCAACAGGGAACTATGGCTACACCTTC.

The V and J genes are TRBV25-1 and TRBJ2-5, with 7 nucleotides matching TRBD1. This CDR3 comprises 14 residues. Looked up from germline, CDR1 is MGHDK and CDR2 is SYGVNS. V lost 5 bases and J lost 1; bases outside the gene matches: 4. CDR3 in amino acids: CASSRAGGQETQYF. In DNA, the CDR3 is TGTGCCAGCAGTAGAGCAGGGGGCCAAGAGACCCAGTACTTC.

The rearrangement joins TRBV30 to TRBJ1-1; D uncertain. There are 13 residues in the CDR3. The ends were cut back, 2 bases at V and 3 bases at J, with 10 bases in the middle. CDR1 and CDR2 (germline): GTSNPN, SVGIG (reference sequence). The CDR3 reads CAWSTHRYTEAFF. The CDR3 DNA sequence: TGTGCCTGGAGTACACATCGATACACTGAAGCTTTCTTT.

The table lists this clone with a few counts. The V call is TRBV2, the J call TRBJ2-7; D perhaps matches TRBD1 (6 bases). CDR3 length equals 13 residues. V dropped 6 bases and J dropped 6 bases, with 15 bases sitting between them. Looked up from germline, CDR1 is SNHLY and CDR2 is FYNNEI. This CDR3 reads CASRVDSQTEQYV. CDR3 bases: TGTGCCAGCAGGGTGGACAGCCAAACCGAGCAGTACGTC.

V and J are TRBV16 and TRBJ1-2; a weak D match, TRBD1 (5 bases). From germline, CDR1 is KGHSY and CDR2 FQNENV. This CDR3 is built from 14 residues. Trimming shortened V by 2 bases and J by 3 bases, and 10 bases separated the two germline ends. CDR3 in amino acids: CASSQSRADYGYTF. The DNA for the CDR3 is TGTGCCAGCAGCCAAAGCAGGGCGGACTATGGCTACACCTTC.

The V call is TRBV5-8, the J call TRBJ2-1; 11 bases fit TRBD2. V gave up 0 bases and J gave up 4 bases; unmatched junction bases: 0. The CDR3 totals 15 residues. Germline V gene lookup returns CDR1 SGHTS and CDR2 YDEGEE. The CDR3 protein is CASSLGLAGYNEQFF. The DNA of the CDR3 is TGTGCCAGCAGCTTGGGACTAGCGGGATACAATGAGCAGTTCTTC.

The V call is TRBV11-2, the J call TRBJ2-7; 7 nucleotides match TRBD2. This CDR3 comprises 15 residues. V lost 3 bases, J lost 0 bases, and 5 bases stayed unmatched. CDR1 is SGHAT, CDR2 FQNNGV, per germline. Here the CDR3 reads CASSFSRGSSYEQYV. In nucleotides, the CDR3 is TGTGCCAGCAGCTTCTCGCGGGGGAGCTCCTACGAGCAGTACGTC.